Included here is one T cell receptor (beta chain) sequence, with context. The data were taken from a study of PD-L1 blockade in urothelial cancer. About the research overall: Prior regimens of chemotherapy numbered 0 to 3 per patient.

The repertoire was sequenced with immunoSEQ multiplex PCR; TCRdb's copy has only in-frame clones and lacks some. This sample carries approximately 110,000 clones, more than 85% of them seen once, and the ten largest clones take under 5%. Sample time point: peripheral blood 6 weeks after treatment start. Patients had locally advanced or metastatic urothelial carcinoma. Losses at the gene ends were 5 bases for V and 2 bases for J; bases not matched to a gene: 5. The length of the CDR3 is 15 residues. CDR1 is MGHRA and CDR2 is YSYEKL in the germline V gene. The specimen comprised PBMCs, sampled around atezolizumab (anti-PD-L1) treatment. The V and J genes are TRBV4-1 and TRBJ2-7, with 11 bases lining up with TRBD2. This receptor was taken from a man in his fifties or sixties with urothelial cancer. The CDR3 DNA reads TGCGCCAGCAGCTTACGGACTAGCGGGCCCTACGAGCAGTACTTC. It is translated as CASSLRTSGPYEQYF.